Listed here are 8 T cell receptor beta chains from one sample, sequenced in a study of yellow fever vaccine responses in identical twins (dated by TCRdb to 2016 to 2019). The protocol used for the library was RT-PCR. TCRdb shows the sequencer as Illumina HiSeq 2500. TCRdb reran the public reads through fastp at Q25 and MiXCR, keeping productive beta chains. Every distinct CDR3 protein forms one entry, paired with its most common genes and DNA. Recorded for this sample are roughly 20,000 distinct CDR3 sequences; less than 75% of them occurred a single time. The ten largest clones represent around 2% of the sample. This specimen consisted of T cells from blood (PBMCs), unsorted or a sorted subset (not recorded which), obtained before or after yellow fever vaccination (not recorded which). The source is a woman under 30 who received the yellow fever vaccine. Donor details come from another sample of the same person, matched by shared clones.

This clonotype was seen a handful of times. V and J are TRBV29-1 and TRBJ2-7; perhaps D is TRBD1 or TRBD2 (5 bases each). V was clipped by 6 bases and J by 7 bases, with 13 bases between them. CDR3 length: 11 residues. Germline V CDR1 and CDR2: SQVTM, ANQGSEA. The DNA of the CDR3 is TGCAGCGTAGGGACGACGGGGGAGCAGTACTTC. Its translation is CSVGTTGEQYF.

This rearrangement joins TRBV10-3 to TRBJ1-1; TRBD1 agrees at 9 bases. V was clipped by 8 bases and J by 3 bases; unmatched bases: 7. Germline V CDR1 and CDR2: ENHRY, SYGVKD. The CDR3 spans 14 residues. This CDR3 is CAIQTGGADTEAFF. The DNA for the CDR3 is TGTGCCATCCAAACAGGGGGCGCGGACACTGAAGCTTTCTTT.

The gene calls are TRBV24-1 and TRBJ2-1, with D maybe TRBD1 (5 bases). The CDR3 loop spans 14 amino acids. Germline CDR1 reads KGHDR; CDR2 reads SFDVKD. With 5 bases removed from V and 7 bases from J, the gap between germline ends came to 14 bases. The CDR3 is CATSVESGLNEQFF. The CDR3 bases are TGTGCCACCAGTGTAGAATCAGGGCTGAATGAGCAGTTCTTC.

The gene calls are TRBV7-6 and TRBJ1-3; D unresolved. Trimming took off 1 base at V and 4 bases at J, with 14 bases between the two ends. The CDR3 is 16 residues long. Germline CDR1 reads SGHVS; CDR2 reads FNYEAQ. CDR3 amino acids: CASSLGATGSGNTIYF. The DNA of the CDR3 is TGTGCCAGCAGCTTAGGGGCTACGGGATCCGGAAACACCATATATTTT.

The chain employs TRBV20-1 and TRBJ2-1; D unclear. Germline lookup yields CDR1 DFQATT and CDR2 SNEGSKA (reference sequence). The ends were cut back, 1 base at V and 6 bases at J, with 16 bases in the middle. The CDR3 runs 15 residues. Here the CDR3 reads CSARARLSHGNEQFF. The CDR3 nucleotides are TGCAGTGCTAGAGCTAGGCTCTCACATGGCAATGAGCAGTTCTTC.

The CDR3 DNA reads as TGTGCCAGCACCCGGGACGGGACGGACAATGAGCAGTTCTTC. Its translation: CASTRDGTDNEQFF. This sequence joins TRBV11-1 and TRBJ2-1, with D perhaps matching TRBD1 or TRBD2 (5 bases each). CDR3 length: 14 residues. The V and J ends lost 7 bases and 5 bases respectively, with 15 bases between them. Per germline, CDR1 SGHAT and CDR2 FQDESV (reference sequence).

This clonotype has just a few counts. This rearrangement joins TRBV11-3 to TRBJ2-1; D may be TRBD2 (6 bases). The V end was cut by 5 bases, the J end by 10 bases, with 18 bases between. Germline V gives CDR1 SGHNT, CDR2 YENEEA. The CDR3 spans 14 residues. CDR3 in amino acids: CASSREAAGPEQFF. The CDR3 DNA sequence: TGTGCCAGCAGCAGGGAAGCGGCGGGACCCGAGCAGTTCTTC.

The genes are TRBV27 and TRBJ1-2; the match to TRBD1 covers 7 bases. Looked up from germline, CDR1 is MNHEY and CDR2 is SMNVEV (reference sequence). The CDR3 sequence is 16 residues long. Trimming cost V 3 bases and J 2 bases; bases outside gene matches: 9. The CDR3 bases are TGTGCCAGCAGTTTGATGGGACAGCCCCAGAACTATGGCTACACCTTC. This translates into CASSLMGQPQNYGYTF.